This T cell receptor beta chain was identified in a study of CD8 T cells in Susac syndrome. Random-hexamer reverse transcription was applied to roughly 0.5 to 1 ug RNA. TCRdb used MiXCR to reprocess the immunoSEQ multiplex PCR reads, holding one entry per CDR3 protein. The sample holds a few hundred thousand distinct CDR3 sequences; 75% to 90% are singletons and the top ten take about 0.12%. This clonotype has only a few counts. CDR3 length: 14 amino acids. V lost 2 bases to trimming and J lost 6 bases, with 12 bases between them. Germline loops: CDR1 MNHEY, CDR2 SVGAGI. The rearrangement joins TRBV6-5 to TRBJ2-3, with D tentatively TRBD1 (6 bases). The clonotype was recovered from a human donor with multiple sclerosis. The material sequenced was CD8+ T cells from PBMCs. CDR3 loop: CASSYLDRSDTQYF. DNA for the CDR3: TGTGCCAGCAGTTACCTCGACAGGTCCGATACGCAGTATTTT.